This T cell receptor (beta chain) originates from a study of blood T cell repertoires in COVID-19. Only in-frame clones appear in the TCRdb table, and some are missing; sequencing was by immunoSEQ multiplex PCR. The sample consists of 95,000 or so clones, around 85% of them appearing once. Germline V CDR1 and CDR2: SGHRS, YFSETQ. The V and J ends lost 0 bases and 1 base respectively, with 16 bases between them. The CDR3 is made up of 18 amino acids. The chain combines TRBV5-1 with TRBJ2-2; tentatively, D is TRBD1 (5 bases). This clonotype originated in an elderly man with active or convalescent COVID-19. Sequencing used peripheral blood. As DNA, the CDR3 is TGCGCCAGCAGCTTGGGTGAGGTGCAGGGCATGAACACCGGGGAGCTGTTTTTT. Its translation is CASSLGEVQGMNTGELFF.